This T cell receptor beta chain was sequenced in a study of blood T cell repertoires in COVID-19. Sequenced by immunoSEQ multiplex PCR; TCRdb stores in-frame clones only, minus some. The table records a few hundred thousand clones, approximately 89% of them present only once. V lost 5 bases, J lost 7 bases, and 11 bases stayed unmatched. Germline CDR1 and CDR2: SGHVS and FQNEAQ. This CDR3 has 14 residues. Sample: peripheral blood. This TCR derives from a woman aged 60-70 years with acute or convalescent COVID-19. The chain recombines TRBV7-8 with TRBJ2-7, with 7 bases fitting TRBD1. The CDR3 spells CASSPPTGPGEQYF. The CDR3 bases are TGTGCCAGCAGCCCGCCGACAGGGCCGGGGGAGCAGTACTTC. The variable domain in full, completed from reference TRBV7-8 and TRBJ2-7, reads GAGVSQSPRYKVAKRGQDVALRCDPISGHVSLFWYQQALGQGPEFLTYFQNEAQLDKSGLPSDRFFAERPEGSVSTLKIQRTQQEDSAVYLCASSPPTGPGEQYFGPGTRLTVT.